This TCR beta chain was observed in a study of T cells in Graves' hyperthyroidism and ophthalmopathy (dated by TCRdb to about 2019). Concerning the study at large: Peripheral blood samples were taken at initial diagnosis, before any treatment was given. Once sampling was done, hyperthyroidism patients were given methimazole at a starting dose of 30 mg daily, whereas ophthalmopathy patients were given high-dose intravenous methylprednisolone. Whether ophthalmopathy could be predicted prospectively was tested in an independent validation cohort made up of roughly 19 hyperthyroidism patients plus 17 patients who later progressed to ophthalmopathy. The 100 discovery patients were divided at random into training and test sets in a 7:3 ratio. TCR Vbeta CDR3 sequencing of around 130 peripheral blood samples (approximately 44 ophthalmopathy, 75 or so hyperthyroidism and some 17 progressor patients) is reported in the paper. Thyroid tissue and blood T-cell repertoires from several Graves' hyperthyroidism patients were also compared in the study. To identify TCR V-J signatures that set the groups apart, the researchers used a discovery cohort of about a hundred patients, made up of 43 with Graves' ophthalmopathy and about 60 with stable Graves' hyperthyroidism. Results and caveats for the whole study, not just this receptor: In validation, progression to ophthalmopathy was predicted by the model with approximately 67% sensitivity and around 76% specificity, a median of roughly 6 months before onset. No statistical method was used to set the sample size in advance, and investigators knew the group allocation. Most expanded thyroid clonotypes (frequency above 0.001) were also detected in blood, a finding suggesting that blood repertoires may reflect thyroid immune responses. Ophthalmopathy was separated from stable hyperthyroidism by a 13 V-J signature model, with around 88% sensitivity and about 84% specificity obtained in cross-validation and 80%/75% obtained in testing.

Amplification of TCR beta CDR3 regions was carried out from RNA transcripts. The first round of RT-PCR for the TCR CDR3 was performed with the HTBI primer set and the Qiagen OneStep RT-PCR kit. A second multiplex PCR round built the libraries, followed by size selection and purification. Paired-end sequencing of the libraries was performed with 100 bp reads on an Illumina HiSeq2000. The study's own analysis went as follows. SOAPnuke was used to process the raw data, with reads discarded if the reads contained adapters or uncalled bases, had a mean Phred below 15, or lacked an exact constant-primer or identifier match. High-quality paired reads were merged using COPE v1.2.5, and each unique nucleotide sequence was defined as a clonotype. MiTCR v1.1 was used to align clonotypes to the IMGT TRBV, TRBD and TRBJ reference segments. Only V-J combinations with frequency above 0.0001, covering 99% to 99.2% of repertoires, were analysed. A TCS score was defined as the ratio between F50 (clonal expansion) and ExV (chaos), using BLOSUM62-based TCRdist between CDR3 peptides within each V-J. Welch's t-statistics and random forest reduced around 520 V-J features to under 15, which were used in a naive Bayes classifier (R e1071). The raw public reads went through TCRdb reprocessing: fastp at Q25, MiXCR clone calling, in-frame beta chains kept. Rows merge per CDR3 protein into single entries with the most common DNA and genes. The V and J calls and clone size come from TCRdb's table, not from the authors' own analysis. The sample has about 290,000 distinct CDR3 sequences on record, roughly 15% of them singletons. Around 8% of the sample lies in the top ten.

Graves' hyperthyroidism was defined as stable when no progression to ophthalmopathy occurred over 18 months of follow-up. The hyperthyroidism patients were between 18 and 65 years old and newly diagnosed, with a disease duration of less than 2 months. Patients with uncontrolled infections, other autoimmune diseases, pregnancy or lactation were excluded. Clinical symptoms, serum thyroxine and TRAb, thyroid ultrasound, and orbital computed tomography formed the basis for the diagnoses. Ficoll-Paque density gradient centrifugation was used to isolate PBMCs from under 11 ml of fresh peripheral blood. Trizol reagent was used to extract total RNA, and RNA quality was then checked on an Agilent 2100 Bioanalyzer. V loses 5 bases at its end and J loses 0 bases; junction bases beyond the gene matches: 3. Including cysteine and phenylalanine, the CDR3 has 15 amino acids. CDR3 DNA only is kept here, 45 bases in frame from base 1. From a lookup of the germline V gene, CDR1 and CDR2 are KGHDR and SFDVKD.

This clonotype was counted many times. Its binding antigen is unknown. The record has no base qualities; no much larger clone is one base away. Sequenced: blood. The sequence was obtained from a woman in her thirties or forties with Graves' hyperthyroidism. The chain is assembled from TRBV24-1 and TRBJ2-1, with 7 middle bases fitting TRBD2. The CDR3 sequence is CATSGGGSSYNEQFF. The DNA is TGTGCCACCAGTGGTGGCGGGAGCTCCTACAATGAGCAGTTCTTC.